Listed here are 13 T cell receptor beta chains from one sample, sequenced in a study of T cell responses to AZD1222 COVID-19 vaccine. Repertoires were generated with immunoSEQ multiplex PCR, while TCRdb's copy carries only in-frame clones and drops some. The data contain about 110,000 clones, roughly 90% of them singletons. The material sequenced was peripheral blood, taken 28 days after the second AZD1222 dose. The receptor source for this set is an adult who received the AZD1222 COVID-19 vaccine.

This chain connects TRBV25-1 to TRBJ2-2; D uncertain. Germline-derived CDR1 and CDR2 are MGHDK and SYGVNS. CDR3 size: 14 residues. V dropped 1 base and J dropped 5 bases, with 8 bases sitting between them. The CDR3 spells CASSESSVTGELFF. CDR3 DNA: TGTGCCAGCAGTGAATCGTCGGTGACCGGGGAGCTGTTTTTT. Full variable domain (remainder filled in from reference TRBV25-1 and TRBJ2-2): EADIYQTPRYLVIGTGKKITLECSQTMGHDKMYWYQQDPGMELHLIHYSYGVNSTEKGDLSSESTVSRIRTEHFPLTLESARPSHTSQYLCASSESSVTGELFFGEGSRLTVL.

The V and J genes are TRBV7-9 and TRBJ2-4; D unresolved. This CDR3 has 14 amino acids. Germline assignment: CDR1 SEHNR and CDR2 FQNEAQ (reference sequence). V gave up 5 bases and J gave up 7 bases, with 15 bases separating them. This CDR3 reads CASSQRADSNIQYF. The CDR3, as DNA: TGTGCCAGCAGCCAACGGGCGGATTCGAACATTCAGTACTTC.

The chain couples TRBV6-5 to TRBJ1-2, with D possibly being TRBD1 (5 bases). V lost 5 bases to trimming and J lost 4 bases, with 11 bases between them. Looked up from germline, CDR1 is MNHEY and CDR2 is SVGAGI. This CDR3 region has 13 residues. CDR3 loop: CASSLDRTYGYTF. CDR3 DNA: TGTGCCAGCAGTCTAGACAGAACCTATGGCTACACCTTC.

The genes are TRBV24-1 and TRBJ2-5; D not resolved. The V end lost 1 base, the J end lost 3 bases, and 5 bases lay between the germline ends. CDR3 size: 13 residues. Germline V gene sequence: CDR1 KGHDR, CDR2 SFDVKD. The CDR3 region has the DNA TGTGCCACCAGTGATTTTATGGAAGAGACCCAGTACTTC. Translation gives CATSDFMEETQYF.

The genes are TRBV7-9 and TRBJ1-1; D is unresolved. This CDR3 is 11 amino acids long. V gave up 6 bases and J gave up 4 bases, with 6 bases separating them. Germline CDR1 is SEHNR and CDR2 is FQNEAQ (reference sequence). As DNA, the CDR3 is TGTGCCAGCAGTCTACGCACTGAAGCTTTCTTT. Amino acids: CASSLRTEAFF.

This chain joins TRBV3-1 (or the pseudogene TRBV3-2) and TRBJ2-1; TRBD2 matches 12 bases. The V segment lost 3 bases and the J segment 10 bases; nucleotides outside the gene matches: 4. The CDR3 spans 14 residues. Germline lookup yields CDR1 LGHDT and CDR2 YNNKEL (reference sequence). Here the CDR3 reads CASSQMTSGGEQFF. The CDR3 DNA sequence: TGTGCCAGCAGCCAGATGACTAGCGGGGGAGAGCAGTTCTTC.

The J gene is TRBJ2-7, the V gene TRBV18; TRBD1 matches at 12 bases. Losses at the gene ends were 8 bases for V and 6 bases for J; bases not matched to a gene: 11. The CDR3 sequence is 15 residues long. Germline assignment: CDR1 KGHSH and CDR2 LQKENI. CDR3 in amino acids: CASATLGQGAVEQYF. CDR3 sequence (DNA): TGTGCCAGCGCGACTCTGGGACAGGGGGCGGTCGAGCAGTACTTC. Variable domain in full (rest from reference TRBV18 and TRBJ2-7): NAGVMQNPRHLVRRRGQEARLRCSPMKGHSHVYWYRQLPEEGLKFMVYLQKENIIDESGMPKERFSAEFPKEGPSILRIQQVVRGDSAAYFCASATLGQGAVEQYFGPGTRLTVT.

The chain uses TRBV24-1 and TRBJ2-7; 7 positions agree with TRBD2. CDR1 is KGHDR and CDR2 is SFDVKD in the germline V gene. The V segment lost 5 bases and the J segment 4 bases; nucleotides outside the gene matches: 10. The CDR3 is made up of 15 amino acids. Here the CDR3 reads CATSGGAGELYEQYF. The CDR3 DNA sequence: TGTGCCACCAGTGGAGGGGCGGGAGAACTATACGAGCAGTACTTC.

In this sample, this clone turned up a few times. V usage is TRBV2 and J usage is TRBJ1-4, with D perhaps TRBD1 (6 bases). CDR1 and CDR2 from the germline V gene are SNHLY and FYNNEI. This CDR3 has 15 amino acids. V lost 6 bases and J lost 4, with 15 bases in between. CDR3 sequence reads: CASRRQDLNNEKLFF. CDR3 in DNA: TGTGCCAGCAGGCGACAGGACCTGAATAATGAAAAACTGTTTTTT.

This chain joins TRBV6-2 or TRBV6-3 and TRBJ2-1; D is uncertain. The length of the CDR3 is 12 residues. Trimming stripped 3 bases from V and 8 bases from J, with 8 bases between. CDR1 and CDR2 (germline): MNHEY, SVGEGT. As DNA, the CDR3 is TGTGCCAGCAGTTATCTAGTAGATGAGCAGTTCTTC. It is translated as CASSYLVDEQFF.

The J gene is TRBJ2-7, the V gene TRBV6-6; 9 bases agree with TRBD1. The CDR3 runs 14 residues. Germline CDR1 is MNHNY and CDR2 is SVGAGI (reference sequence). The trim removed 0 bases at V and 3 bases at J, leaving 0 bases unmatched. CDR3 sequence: CASSYSGQGYEQYF. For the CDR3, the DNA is TGTGCCAGCAGTTACTCGGGACAGGGCTACGAGCAGTACTTC.

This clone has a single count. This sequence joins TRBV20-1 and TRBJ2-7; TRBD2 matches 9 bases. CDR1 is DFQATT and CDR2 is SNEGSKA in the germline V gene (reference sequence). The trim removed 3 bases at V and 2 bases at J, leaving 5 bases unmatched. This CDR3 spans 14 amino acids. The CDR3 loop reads CSASLAGVPYEQYF. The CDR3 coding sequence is TGCAGTGCTAGTTTAGCGGGAGTCCCCTACGAGCAGTACTTC.

The CDR3 region has the DNA TGTGCCAGCAGCTGGGGGTCCCGGGGAGCTGGGGCCAACGTCCTGACTTTC. It is translated as CASSWGSRGAGANVLTF. The chain employs TRBV5-4 and TRBJ2-6; D might be TRBD1 or TRBD2, each matching 5 bases. CDR1 is SGHNT and CDR2 is YYREEE in the germline V gene (reference sequence). The CDR3 has 17 residues. Trimming shortened V by 3 bases and J by 2 bases, and 15 bases separated the two germline ends.